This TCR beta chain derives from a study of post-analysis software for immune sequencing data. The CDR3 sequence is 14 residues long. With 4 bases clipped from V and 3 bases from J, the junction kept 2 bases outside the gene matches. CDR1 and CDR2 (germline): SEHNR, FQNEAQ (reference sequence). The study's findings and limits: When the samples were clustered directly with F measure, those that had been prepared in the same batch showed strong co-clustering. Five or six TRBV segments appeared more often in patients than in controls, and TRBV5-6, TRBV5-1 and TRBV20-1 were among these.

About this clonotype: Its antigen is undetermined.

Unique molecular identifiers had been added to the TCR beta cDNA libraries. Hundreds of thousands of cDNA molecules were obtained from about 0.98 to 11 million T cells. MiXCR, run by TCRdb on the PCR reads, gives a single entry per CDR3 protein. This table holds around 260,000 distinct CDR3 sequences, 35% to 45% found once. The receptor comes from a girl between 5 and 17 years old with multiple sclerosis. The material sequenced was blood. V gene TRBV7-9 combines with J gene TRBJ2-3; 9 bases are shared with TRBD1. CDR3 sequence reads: CASSWDRVTDTQYF. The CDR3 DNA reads TGTGCCAGCAGCTGGGACAGGGTTACAGATACGCAGTATTTT.